The rows below give T cell receptor beta chains drawn from one sample of a study of T cell changes during pregnancy in multiple sclerosis. Profiled with immunoSEQ multiplex PCR; TCRdb holds only in-frame clones, not every one. The table includes tens of thousands of clones, 91% detected once. The sequencing here drew on CD8+ T cells from peripheral blood mononuclear cells, taken before pregnancy. Every receptor here comes from a female donor with multiple sclerosis, enrolled in a pregnancy study. Both conserved end residues are part of each CDR3. A D gene is named only where the DNA matches it firmly. The size of a clone is reported for some rows only, either as once, few or many, or as a class for expanded clones.

>TRBJ2-7|few|TRBV7-9|NA
CASSQGPGRLLEQYF
TGTGCCAGCAGCCAGGGCCCTGGCAGGCTCCTCGAGCAGTACTTC
>TRBJ2-1|NA|TRBV9|NA
CASSEESSYNEQFF
TGTGCCAGCAGCGAGGAGAGCTCCTACAATGAGCAGTTCTTC
>TRBJ2-7|NA|TRBV6-5|NA
CASSTRQERNHEQYF
TGTGCCAGCAGCACCCGACAGGAGAGGAACCACGAGCAGTACTTC
>TRBJ1-2|NA|TRBV10-3|TRBD1
CAISEARGLFYYTF
TGTGCCATCAGTGAGGCCAGGGGGCTCTTTTACTACACCTTC
>TRBJ2-5|NA|TRBV15|NA
CATSSQGLQETQYF
TGTGCCACCAGCAGCCAGGGGTTACAAGAGACCCAGTACTTC
>TRBJ1-2|NA|TRBV7-9|NA
CASSLAGSVGYTF
TGTGCCAGCAGCTTAGCAGGGAGTGTTGGCTACACCTTC
>TRBJ2-1|NA|TRBV6-5|NA
CASSYSAPFNEQFF
TGTGCCAGCAGTTACTCGGCACCGTTCAATGAGCAGTTCTTC
>TRBJ2-6|NA|TRBV15|NA
CATSVSGSGANVLTF
TGTGCCACCAGCGTTTCAGGGTCTGGGGCCAACGTCCTGACTTTC
>TRBJ2-3|NA|TRBV6-5|NA
CASSSTPSTDTQYF
TGTGCCAGCAGTTCGACTCCTAGCACAGATACGCAGTATTTT
>TRBJ2-3|NA|TRBV27|NA
CASSLSAPPADTQYF
TGTGCCAGCAGTTTATCTGCCCCCCCAGCAGATACGCAGTATTTT